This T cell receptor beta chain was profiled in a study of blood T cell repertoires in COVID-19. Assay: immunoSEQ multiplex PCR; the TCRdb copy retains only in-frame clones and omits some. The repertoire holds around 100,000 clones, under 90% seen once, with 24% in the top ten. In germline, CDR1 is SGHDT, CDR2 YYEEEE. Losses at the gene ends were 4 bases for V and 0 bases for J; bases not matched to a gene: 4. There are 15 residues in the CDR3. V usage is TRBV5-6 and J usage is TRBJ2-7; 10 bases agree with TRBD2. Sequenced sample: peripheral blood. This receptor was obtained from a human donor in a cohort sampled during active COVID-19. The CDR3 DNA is TGTGCCAGCAGCACGGGACTAGCGAACTCCTACGAGCAGTACTTC. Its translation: CASSTGLANSYEQYF.